This is a list of T cell receptor beta chains from one sample in a study of shared clonotypes between healthy human individuals. Assay: immunoSEQ multiplex PCR; the TCRdb copy retains only in-frame clones and omits some. This repertoire shows about 680,000 clones, 92% found once; its top ten account for 24%. Sequenced sample: naive CD8+ T cells sorted from blood. These receptors were obtained from a man aged 25 to 45 in good health. Each CDR3 is given with its conserved first and last residue. D genes are given only for firm matches. Some rows mark clone size as missing; the rest say once, few, many or name a class of expanded clone.

v_call	d_call	j_call	clone_size	cdr3_aa	cdr3_nt
TRBV7-6	TRBD1	TRBJ2-1	NA	CASSPQAGTALYNEQFF	TGTGCCAGCAGCCCGCAAGCCGGGACAGCCCTTTACAATGAGCAGTTCTTC
TRBV19	TRBD1	TRBJ2-7	NA	CASSIGTGNYEQYF	TGTGCCAGTAGTATAGGGACAGGGAACTACGAGCAGTACTTC
TRBV27	NA	TRBJ2-5	NA	CASSTLDSQETQYF	TGTGCCAGCAGTACCCTCGACAGCCAAGAGACCCAGTACTTC
TRBV29-1	NA	TRBJ2-3	NA	CSVFLPDRLDTQYF	TGCAGCGTTTTTCTACCCGACAGGCTAGATACGCAGTATTTT
TRBV7-9	NA	TRBJ1-2	NA	CASSSRDQTPLDGYTF	TGTGCCAGCAGCTCCCGGGACCAAACGCCCCTCGATGGCTACACCTTC
TRBV27	NA	TRBJ1-5	NA	CASAYKGLGGSPQHF	TGTGCCAGCGCCTATAAGGGGCTGGGGGGATCGCCCCAGCATTTT
TRBV9	NA	TRBJ2-2	once	CASSGYTGELFF	TGTGCCAGCAGCGGATACACCGGGGAGCTGTTTTTT
TRBV10-2	NA	TRBJ2-7	once	CASSDLRKQYF	TGCGCCAGCAGTGATTTACGCAAGCAGTACTTC
TRBV7-7	TRBD2	TRBJ2-5	NA	CASSSRTSGRETQYF	TGTGCCAGCAGCTCTCGGACTAGCGGAAGGGAGACCCAGTACTTC
TRBV11-1	NA	TRBJ1-2	NA	CASSSLPTLGDYGYTF	TGTGCCAGCAGTTCCCTGCCTACCCTTGGGGACTATGGCTACACCTTC
TRBV5-4	TRBD1	TRBJ1-1	NA	CASSSGTGWDTEAFF	TGTGCCAGCAGCTCCGGGACAGGGTGGGACACTGAAGCTTTCTTT
TRBV7-7	NA	TRBJ2-1	NA	CASSLAAEAGPYNEQFF	TGTGCTAGCAGCTTAGCCGCCGAAGCGGGCCCCTACAATGAGCAGTTCTTC
TRBV4-1	NA	TRBJ1-1	NA	CASSQTGPGTEAFF	TGCGCCAGCAGCCAAACCGGGCCGGGGACTGAAGCTTTCTTT
TRBV6-5	NA	TRBJ2-1	NA	CASRPTGSAYNEQFF	TGTGCCAGCAGGCCGACTGGATCGGCCTACAATGAGCAGTTCTTC
TRBV15	TRBD1	TRBJ2-2	NA	CATSRDRRGPVGELFF	TGTGCCACCAGCAGAGATCGTAGGGGGCCTGTCGGGGAGCTGTTTTTT
TRBV9	TRBD2	TRBJ2-3	NA	CASSAGLVSTDTQYF	TGTGCCAGCAGCGCAGGACTAGTAAGCACAGATACGCAGTATTTT
TRBV7-2	NA	TRBJ1-5	NA	CASSLRGERNQPQHF	TGTGCCAGCAGCCTTCGAGGGGAGAGGAATCAGCCCCAGCATTTT
TRBV28	TRBD1	TRBJ1-2	NA	CASREQGTIYGYTF	TGTGCCAGCAGAGAACAGGGGACTATCTATGGCTACACCTTC
TRBV7-2	TRBD2	TRBJ2-1	NA	CASSLDTLAGHYNEQFF	TGTGCCAGCAGCTTAGATACCCTAGCGGGACACTACAATGAGCAGTTCTTC
TRBV19	TRBD2	TRBJ2-1	NA	CASSIGGSGRAAAEQFF	TGTGCCAGTAGTATAGGTGGTAGCGGGAGGGCCGCGGCTGAGCAGTTCTTC
TRBV27	NA	TRBJ2-7	NA	CASSLSVRLEQYF	TGTGCCAGCAGTTTATCGGTTCGGCTCGAGCAGTACTTC
TRBV27	TRBD2	TRBJ2-3	NA	CASSPRTSGALTDTQYF	TGTGCCAGCAGTCCCCGCACTAGCGGGGCCCTCACAGATACGCAGTATTTT
TRBV27	NA	TRBJ2-3	NA	CASSPPAADTQYF	TGTGCCAGCAGTCCACCAGCTGCAGATACGCAGTATTTT
TRBV7-6	NA	TRBJ2-7	NA	CASSTDGPEQYF	TGTGCCAGCAGTACTGACGGACCCGAGCAGTACTTC
TRBV5-4	TRBD2	TRBJ2-1	NA	CASSSGLAGPLGDEQFF	TGTGCCAGCAGCTCCGGACTAGCGGGACCCTTGGGAGATGAGCAGTTCTTC